These T cell receptor beta chains were read from a single sample in a study of blood T cell repertoires in COVID-19. The table came from immunoSEQ multiplex PCR; TCRdb's copy has only in-frame clones and leaves some out. The sample has some 270,000 clones, about 90% seen once. Sequencing was done on a sample of PBMCs or T cells enriched from blood (not recorded which). The source of these receptors is a woman in her twenties or thirties with acute COVID-19. CDR3s leave out the opening cysteine and the closing phenylalanine or tryptophan. Fields, in order: J gene, V gene, clone size, CDR3 protein. Size values are once, few and many counts, or a class for expanded clones, and some rows have none.

TRBJ2-6	TRBV6-4	few	ASSEGGSGANVLT
TRBJ1-6	TRBV5-5	NA	ASSLAPEGSPLH
TRBJ2-5	TRBV10-3	NA	AISDFIGEETQY
TRBJ1-3	TRBV7-9	once	ASSLVEQPYTIY
TRBJ1-5	TRBV6-5	once	ATTTQGNQPQH
TRBJ1-1	TRBV7-2	NA	ASSLVSLQGNTEAF
TRBJ1-5	TRBV7-2	once	ASSLTGGFQPQH
TRBJ1-2	TRBV18	NA	ASSRDRRGYT
TRBJ2-1	TRBV15	NA	ATSRGVEQF
TRBJ2-3	TRBV18	NA	ASSPPALDTQY
TRBJ2-7	TRBV27	NA	ASSKEVRGYEQY
TRBJ2-1	TRBV7-5	many	VRSPGLAPYNEQF
TRBJ2-1	TRBV19	NA	ASSIAGGSHNEQF
TRBJ1-2	TRBV11-2	NA	ASSLGWEAYGYT
TRBJ2-1	TRBV20-1	NA	SAPPGNEQF
TRBJ2-1	TRBV19	NA	ASSLASYNEQF
TRBJ1-2	TRBV6-2/TRBV6-3	NA	ASSEGQDYGYT
TRBJ2-1	TRBV4-3	NA	ASSQTRTDNEQF
TRBJ2-2	TRBV25-1	NA	ASGFQDTGELF
TRBJ2-1	TRBV27	NA	ASSYTGSTYNEQF
TRBJ2-1	TRBV27	once	ASSFDLAASEF
TRBJ2-1	TRBV6-5	NA	ASNPGEGSYNEQF
TRBJ2-1	TRBV24-1	NA	ATSDWGGGNEQF
TRBJ2-1	TRBV7-3	once	ASSLMISANNEQF
TRBJ2-7	TRBV6-5	NA	ASFDRGGEQY
TRBJ1-3	TRBV7-8	few	ASSGGAGSSGNTIY
TRBJ1-2	TRBV12-3/TRBV12-4	few	ASTPKDYGYT
TRBJ2-7	TRBV10-3	NA	ATTGGSSGEQY
TRBJ2-3	TRBV29-1	NA	SVEGDYYTQY
TRBJ2-7	TRBV7-9	once	ASSLSTGTSGSTWQY
TRBJ2-3	TRBV6-5	few	ASSPHERADTQY
TRBJ2-7	TRBV29-1	NA	SVGGGFEQY
TRBJ2-3	TRBV5-5	NA	ASSFAPSGRGADTQY
TRBJ1-2	TRBV2	NA	ASNRDSNYGYT
TRBJ2-7	TRBV4-3	few	ASSKQGSGEQY
TRBJ1-1	TRBV29-1	NA	SVESYTEAF